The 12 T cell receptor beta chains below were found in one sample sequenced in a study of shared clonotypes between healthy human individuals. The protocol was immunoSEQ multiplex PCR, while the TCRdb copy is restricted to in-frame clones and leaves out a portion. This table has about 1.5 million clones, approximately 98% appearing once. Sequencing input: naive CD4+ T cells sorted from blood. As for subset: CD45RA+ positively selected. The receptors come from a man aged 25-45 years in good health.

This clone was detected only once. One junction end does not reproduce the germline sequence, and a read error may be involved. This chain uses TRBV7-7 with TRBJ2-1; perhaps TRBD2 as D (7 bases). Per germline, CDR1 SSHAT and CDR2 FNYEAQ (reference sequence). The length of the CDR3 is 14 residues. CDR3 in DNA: TGTGCTAGCAGCTTAGGGGGGGCTAGCGATGAGCAGTTCTTC. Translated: CASSLGGASDEQFF.

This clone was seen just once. The CDR3 region is CAGGYHTGELFF. For the CDR3, the DNA is TGTGCCGGGGGATATCACACCGGGGAGCTGTTTTTT. The rearrangement joins TRBV2 to TRBJ2-2; possibly TRBD1 or TRBD2 for D (5 bases each). Germline assignment: CDR1 SNHLY and CDR2 FYNNEI. The CDR3 spans 12 residues. Trimming took off 11 bases at V and 3 bases at J, with 10 bases between the two ends.

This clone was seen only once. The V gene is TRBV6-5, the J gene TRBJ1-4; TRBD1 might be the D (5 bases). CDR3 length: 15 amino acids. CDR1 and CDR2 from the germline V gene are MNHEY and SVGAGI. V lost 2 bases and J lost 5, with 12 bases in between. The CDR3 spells CASSYVTGYNEKLFF. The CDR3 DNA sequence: TGTGCCAGCAGTTACGTTACAGGCTACAATGAAAAACTGTTTTTT.

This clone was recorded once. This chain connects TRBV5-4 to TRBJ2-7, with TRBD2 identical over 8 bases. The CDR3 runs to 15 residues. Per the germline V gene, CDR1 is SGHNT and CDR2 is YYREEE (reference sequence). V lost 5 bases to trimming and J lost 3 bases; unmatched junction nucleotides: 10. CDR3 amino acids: CASRLNPGLVYEQYF. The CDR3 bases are TGTGCCAGCAGACTTAATCCGGGACTAGTCTACGAGCAGTACTTC.

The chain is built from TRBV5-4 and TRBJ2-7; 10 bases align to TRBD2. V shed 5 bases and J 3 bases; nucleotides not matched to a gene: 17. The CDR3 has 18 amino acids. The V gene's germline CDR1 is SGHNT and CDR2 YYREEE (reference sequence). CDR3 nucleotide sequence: TGTGCCAGCAGTCTCCTAGCGGGAGAGCCCCTAATCCACTACGAGCAGTACTTC. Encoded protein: CASSLLAGEPLIHYEQYF.

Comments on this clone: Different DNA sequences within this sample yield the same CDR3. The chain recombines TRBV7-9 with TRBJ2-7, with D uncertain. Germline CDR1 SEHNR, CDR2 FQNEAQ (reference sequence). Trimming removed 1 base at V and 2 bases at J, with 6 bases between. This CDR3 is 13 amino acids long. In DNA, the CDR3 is TGTGCCAGCAGCTTAGTGGGGACCTACGAGCAGTACTTC. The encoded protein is CASSLVGTYEQYF.

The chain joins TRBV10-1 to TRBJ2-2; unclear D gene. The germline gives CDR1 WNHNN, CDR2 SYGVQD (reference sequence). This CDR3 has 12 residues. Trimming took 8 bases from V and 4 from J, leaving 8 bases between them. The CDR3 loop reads CASGRVTGELFF. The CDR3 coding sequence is TGCGCCAGCGGAAGGGTCACCGGGGAGCTGTTTTTT.

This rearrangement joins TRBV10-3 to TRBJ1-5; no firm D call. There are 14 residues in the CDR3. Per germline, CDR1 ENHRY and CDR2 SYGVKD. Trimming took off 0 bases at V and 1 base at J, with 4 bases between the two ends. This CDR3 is CAISESGSNQPQHF. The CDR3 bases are TGTGCCATCAGTGAGTCGGGGAGCAATCAGCCCCAGCATTTT.

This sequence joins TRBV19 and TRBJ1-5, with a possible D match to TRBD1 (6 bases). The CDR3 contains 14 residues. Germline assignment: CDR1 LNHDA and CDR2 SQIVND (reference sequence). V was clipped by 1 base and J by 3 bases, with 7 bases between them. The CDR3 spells CASSIAGVNQPQHF. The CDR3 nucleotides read TGTGCCAGTAGTATAGCAGGGGTCAATCAGCCCCAGCATTTT.

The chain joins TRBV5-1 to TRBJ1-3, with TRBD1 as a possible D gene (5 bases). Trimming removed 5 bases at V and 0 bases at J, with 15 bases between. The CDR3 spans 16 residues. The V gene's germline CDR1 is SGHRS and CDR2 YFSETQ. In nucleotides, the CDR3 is TGCGCCAGCAGAAGGGACGGCAGCCCCTCTGGAAACACCATATATTTT. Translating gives CASRRDGSPSGNTIYF.

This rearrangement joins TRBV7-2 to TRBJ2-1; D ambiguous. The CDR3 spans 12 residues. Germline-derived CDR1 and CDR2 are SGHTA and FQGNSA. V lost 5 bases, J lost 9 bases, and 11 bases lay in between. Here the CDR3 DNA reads TGTGCCAGCAGCGCCCCAAACCCTGAGCAGTTCTTC. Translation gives CASSAPNPEQFF.

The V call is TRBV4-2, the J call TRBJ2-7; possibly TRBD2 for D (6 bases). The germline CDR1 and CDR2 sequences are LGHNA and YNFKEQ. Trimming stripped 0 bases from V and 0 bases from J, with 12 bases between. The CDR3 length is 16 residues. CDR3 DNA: TGTGCCAGCAGCCAAGATTGGAGCGGGCCCTCCTACGAGCAGTACTTC. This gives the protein CASSQDWSGPSYEQYF.